The 21 T cell receptor beta chains presented below share a single source sample, sequenced in a study of cytomegalovirus exposure and HLA in healthy donors. The primer mix had 60 Vbeta and 13 Jbeta primers. The method was immunoSEQ multiplex PCR; TCRdb's version includes in-frame clones alone and lacks a portion of them. The sample shows over 45,000 clones, roughly four fifths of them seen only once. The source material was PBMCs. The receptors come from a man aged 25-45 years in good health and CMV-seronegative.

The rearrangement links TRBV7-8 to TRBJ1-5, with a possible D match to TRBD1 (6 bases). The V end lost 3 bases, the J end lost 2 bases, and 8 bases lay between the germline ends. Germline CDR1 and CDR2: SGHVS and FQNEAQ. This CDR3 region has 14 residues. CDR3 sequence (DNA): TGTGCCAGCAGCTTTCACAGGGGCAATCAGCCCCAGCATTTT. Encoded protein: CASSFHRGNQPQHF.

The V call is TRBV19, the J call TRBJ1-2; D may be TRBD1 (6 bases). CDR1 and CDR2 (germline): LNHDA, SQIVND (reference sequence). This CDR3 is 19 amino acids long. Deletions cut 3 bases from V and 0 bases from J, with 23 bases between. CDR3 residues: CASSMWGRDGTPTNYGYTF. Here the CDR3 DNA reads TGTGCCAGTAGTATGTGGGGAAGAGACGGGACACCGACTAACTATGGCTACACCTTC.

The chain joins TRBV2 to TRBJ2-1, with 11 bases aligning to TRBD1. The V segment lost 6 bases and the J segment 7 bases; nucleotides outside the gene matches: 8. From germline, CDR1 is SNHLY and CDR2 FYNNEI. The CDR3 is 15 residues long. For the CDR3, the DNA is TGTGCCAGCAGCAAATTGGGACAGGGGGGGAATGAGCAGTTCTTC. This encodes CASSKLGQGGNEQFF. Variable domain in full (rest from reference TRBV2 and TRBJ2-1): EPEVTQTPSHQVTQMGQEVILRCVPISNHLYFYWYRQILGQKVEFLVSFYNNEISEKSEIFDDQFSVERPDGSNFTLKIRSTKLEDSAMYFCASSKLGQGGNEQFFGPGTRLTVL.

The chain has TRBV6-4 and TRBJ2-7; TRBD1 aligns across 9 bases. The V and J ends lost 0 bases and 6 bases, in that order; junction bases with no gene match: 0. This CDR3 is built from 13 residues. CDR1 and CDR2 (germline): MRHNA, SNTAGT. The CDR3 DNA reads TGTGCCAGCAGTGACTCGGACAGGGGCGAGCAGTACTTC. Its translation: CASSDSDRGEQYF.

The chain joins TRBV19 to TRBJ2-1, with 7 bases identical to TRBD1. V shed 5 bases, J shed 6 bases, and the junction held 10 bases outside the gene matches. The CDR3 loop spans 15 amino acids. Germline values: CDR1 LNHDA, CDR2 SQIVND (reference sequence). CDR3: CASSSPNRGVNEQFF. The CDR3, as DNA: TGTGCCAGTAGTTCCCCGAACAGGGGAGTCAATGAGCAGTTCTTC.

This chain joins TRBV9 and TRBJ1-6; TRBD1 agrees at 7 bases. Per germline, CDR1 SGDLS and CDR2 YYNGEE. J was trimmed by 4 bases and V by 7 bases; bases with no gene match: 8. The CDR3 is made up of 15 amino acids. The CDR3 nucleotides read TGTGCCAGCTCACCCGAGGACAGGTATAATTCACCCCTCCACTTT. This codes for CASSPEDRYNSPLHF. The complete variable domain, with remaining parts taken from reference TRBV9 and TRBJ1-6, reads DSGVTQTPKHLITATGQRVTLRCSPRSGDLSVYWYQQSLDQGLQFLIQYYNGEERAKGNILERFSAQQFPDLHSELNLSSLELGDSALYFCASSPEDRYNSPLHFGNGTRLTVT.

The chain carries TRBV2 and TRBJ2-2, with D possibly being TRBD2 (5 bases). Germline V gene lookup returns CDR1 SNHLY and CDR2 FYNNEI. The CDR3 extends over 13 amino acids. V was clipped by 4 bases and J by 6 bases, with 9 bases between them. The CDR3 nucleotides are TGTGCCAGCAGTGGGCCTAGCTCCGGGGAGCTGTTTTTT. Translated: CASSGPSSGELFF.

V gene TRBV11-2 combines with J gene TRBJ2-7; D is uncertain. The V gene lost 6 bases and the J gene lost 2 bases, with 14 bases spanning the gap. The germline V gene has CDR1 SGHAT and CDR2 FQNNGV. This CDR3 is built from 14 residues. The chain's CDR3 is CASSSRNGPYEQYF. The CDR3 nucleotides are TGTGCCAGCAGTTCCCGAAATGGCCCCTACGAGCAGTACTTC.

In this sample, this clone turned up a few times. The chain is built from TRBV9 and TRBJ2-3; unclear D gene. Trimming took off 0 bases at V and 3 bases at J, with 8 bases between the two ends. CDR3 size: 14 residues. CDR1 SGDLS and CDR2 YYNGEE come from the germline V gene. The CDR3 DNA is TGTGCCAGCAGCGTAGGTCCCTTAACAGATACGCAGTATTTT. Its protein is CASSVGPLTDTQYF.

This chain joins TRBV4-2 and TRBJ2-3; 11 bases line up with TRBD2. The CDR3 sequence is 16 residues long. Germline V lookup: CDR1 LGHNA, CDR2 YNFKEQ. Trimming removed 2 bases from V and 3 bases from J; junction bases left unmatched: 4. Written as DNA, the CDR3 is TGTGCCAGCAGCCAACTGACTAGCGGGGTAACAGATACGCAGTATTTT. Translation: CASSQLTSGVTDTQYF.

The chain links TRBV18 to TRBJ2-7; 9 bases align to TRBD1. Germline lookup yields CDR1 KGHSH and CDR2 LQKENI. The CDR3 spans 15 residues. Trimming took 2 bases from V and 4 from J; bases not matched to a gene: 6. CDR3 in DNA: TGTGCCAGCTCACCAAAACAGGGGGCTTTTTACGAGCAGTACTTC. It encodes CASSPKQGAFYEQYF. Supplemented by reference TRBV18 and TRBJ2-7, the full variable domain reads NAGVMQNPRHLVRRRGQEARLRCSPMKGHSHVYWYRQLPEEGLKFMVYLQKENIIDESGMPKERFSAEFPKEGPSILRIQQVVRGDSAAYFCASSPKQGAFYEQYFGPGTRLTVT.

The chain employs TRBV4-2 and TRBJ1-5; TRBD1 might be the D (5 bases). The CDR3 totals 15 residues. V was pared by 1 base and J by 2 bases, with 9 bases between. Germline V CDR1 and CDR2: LGHNA, YNFKEQ. The CDR3 reads CASSQAEGGNQPQHF. CDR3 nucleotides: TGTGCCAGCAGCCAAGCGGAAGGGGGCAATCAGCCCCAGCATTTT.

The J gene is TRBJ2-1, the V gene TRBV7-2; maybe TRBD1 (5 bases). The germline V gene encodes CDR1 SGHTA and CDR2 FQGNSA. Trimming pared 2 bases from V and 4 bases from J, leaving 6 bases between. CDR3 size: 13 residues. The CDR3, as DNA: TGTGCCAGCAGCTTAACAGGATACAATGAGCAGTTCTTC. Translating it yields CASSLTGYNEQFF.

The chain recombines TRBV18 with TRBJ2-7; D may be TRBD1 (5 bases). The CDR3 has 17 residues. V lost 1 base to trimming and J lost 1 base, with 17 bases between them. The germline gives CDR1 KGHSH, CDR2 LQKENI. CDR3 sequence (DNA): TGTGCCAGCTCACCACTTTATCGACAGAGTGGGTCCTACGAGCAGTACTTC. This sequence encodes CASSPLYRQSGSYEQYF.

The chain links TRBV11-3 to TRBJ2-2; 7 nucleotides align to TRBD1. This CDR3 is built from 12 residues. V shed 5 bases, J shed 8 bases, and the junction held 2 bases outside the gene matches. The germline CDR1 and CDR2 sequences are SGHNT and YENEEA. The chain's CDR3 is CASSPRGGELFF. DNA of the CDR3: TGTGCCAGCAGCCCCAGGGGGGGGGAGCTGTTTTTT. Using reference TRBV11-3 and TRBJ2-2 for the parts outside the CDR3, the full variable domain is EAGVVQSPRYKIIEKKQPVAFWCNPISGHNTLYWYLQNLGQGPELLIRYENEEAVDDSQLPKDRFSAERLKGVDSTLKIQPAELGDSAVYLCASSPRGGELFFGEGSRLTVL.

This clone is a singleton in its sample. The chain carries TRBV4-2 and TRBJ2-7; TRBD1 is a possible D gene (5 bases). In germline, CDR1 is LGHNA, CDR2 YNFKEQ. V was pared by 0 bases and J by 2 bases, with 8 bases between. The CDR3 has 14 amino acids. The CDR3 bases are TGTGCCAGCAGCCAAGATAGGGGCCCCTACGAGCAGTACTTC. This translates into CASSQDRGPYEQYF.

This clone appeared a single time. CDR3 protein: CASPPRTGGLVDTQYF. CDR3 bases: TGCGCCAGCCCCCCCAGGACAGGGGGCTTAGTAGATACGCAGTATTTT. The chain uses TRBV10-1 and TRBJ2-3; 11 bases map to TRBD1. This CDR3 contains 16 residues. The trim removed 8 bases at V and 5 bases at J, leaving 12 bases unmatched. Germline CDR1 WNHNN, CDR2 SYGVQD (reference sequence).

This chain uses TRBV11-2 with TRBJ1-2; D possibly corresponds to TRBD1 (6 bases). The CDR3 consists of 15 residues. In germline, CDR1 is SGHAT, CDR2 FQNNGV. V lost 3 bases, J lost 3 bases, and 14 bases lay in between. The CDR3 loop is CASSLGARVHYGYTF. CDR3 DNA: TGTGCCAGCAGCTTGGGGGCCAGGGTACACTATGGCTACACCTTC.

This clone was counted a few times. The V and J genes are TRBV4-1 and TRBJ1-1; no reliable D call. The CDR3 covers 13 residues. Deletions cut 3 bases from V and 0 bases from J, with 5 bases between. Germline V lookup: CDR1 MGHRA, CDR2 YSYEKL. The CDR3 sequence: CASSHPLNTEAFF. CDR3 in DNA: TGCGCCAGCAGCCACCCTTTGAACACTGAAGCTTTCTTT.

V gene TRBV4-3 combines with J gene TRBJ2-2; 9 positions agree with TRBD2. Germline lookup yields CDR1 LGHNA and CDR2 YSLEER. V gave up 4 bases and J gave up 3 bases; unmatched junction bases: 6. This CDR3 region has 16 residues. This CDR3 is CASSRSRGGDTGELFF. DNA for the CDR3: TGCGCCAGCAGCCGATCGCGGGGGGGGGACACCGGGGAGCTGTTTTTT.

The V and J genes are TRBV9 and TRBJ1-5, with unresolved D. Germline V CDR1 and CDR2: SGDLS, YYNGEE. The CDR3 length is 17 residues. Trimming stripped 0 bases from V and 4 bases from J, with 17 bases between. The CDR3 loop reads CASSVEGGYFLNQPQHF. The CDR3 nucleotides read TGTGCCAGCAGCGTAGAAGGAGGATATTTTCTTAATCAGCCCCAGCATTTT. Full variable domain (missing parts from reference TRBV9 and TRBJ1-5): DSGVTQTPKHLITATGQRVTLRCSPRSGDLSVYWYQQSLDQGLQFLIQYYNGEERAKGNILERFSAQQFPDLHSELNLSSLELGDSALYFCASSVEGGYFLNQPQHFGDGTRLSIL.